This entry describes one T cell receptor beta chain. This receptor's antigen is unknown. No much larger clonotype is one base removed from it; base qualities were not supplied. Measured from the cysteine to the phenylalanine, the CDR3 is 14 residues long. The DNA shown is the 42-base CDR3, in frame from base 1. CDR1 MDHEN and CDR2 SYDVKM were looked up in the germline V gene. Here V drops 5 bases and J drops 4 bases, and the junction holds 2 bases not matched to any gene. These data come from a study of identifying expanded T cells in peripheral blood (dated by TCRdb to the late 2010s). In terms of the full investigation: Four technical replicates, made by sequencing separate aliquots from the same pool of genomic DNA, were compared pairwise. Broad study findings and their caveats: About 1.3 differentially abundant clones were flagged by the binomial model between technical replicates, whereas about 15 and 18 were flagged over two weeks and four weeks, respectively. The authors expected biological variance in healthy repertoires might increase further over much longer intervals such as months to years. The beta-binomial model significantly reduced the number of clones called differentially abundant and the false-positive rate across all healthy-donor time intervals. In all healthy donors, the variance in clone template counts between samples taken roughly 14 days apart rose significantly as total template count increased.

The immunoSEQ Assay, which relies on bias-controlled multiplex PCR amplification of genomic DNA, was used to profile TCRbeta CDR3 regions. Per the source publication's procedure: To quantify the absolute abundance of each unique TCRbeta CDR3 region, the sequences were collapsed and filtered. Differential abundance was assessed using a binomial (Fisher-equivalent) model and a beta-binomial model in which time-dependent variance fitted from healthy donors was added. Clones with fewer than 5 combined templates were excluded, and clones with Benjamini-Hochberg FDR below 0.01 were called differentially abundant. Using the form v = (b*log(k)+a)^2, the beta-binomial variance was modeled as a function of the total template count across the two samples. TCRdb limited this immuneACCESS table to in-frame rearrangements with V and J called. A share of clones is missing; checked studies link under half to unresolved V genes, and the rest is unexplained. For V, J and clone size, that table is used; D and trimming come from the DNA. The sample yields some 72,000 clones; under 90% were counted once. Over 2.5% of the sample goes to the ten largest clones.

During the collection period, no infections or other immune events were recorded for the healthy donors. Blood repertoires from healthy donors were used as a training cohort for calibrating time-dependent variance in a beta-binomial model of differential abundance of T-cell clones. The training cohort was composed of about 10 healthy donors, 3 female and 7 male. On average the donors were 43 years old, and their ages spanned roughly 25 to 70 years. Whole blood was collected from each healthy donor at three time points spaced approximately 2 weeks apart and obtained from a commercial supplier. Genomic DNA was extracted from unsorted whole blood for immunosequencing.

The V gene is TRBV28 and the J gene is TRBJ2-5; TRBD2 agrees with 12 junctional bases. The source of this sequence is a person between 18 and 75 years old in good health. The specimen sequenced was blood. The CDR3 protein: CASSPGLAGETQYF. The sequence in DNA is TGTGCCAGCAGTCCGGGACTAGCGGGAGAGACCCAGTACTTC.